Listed below are T cell receptor beta chains from one sample, sequenced in a study of T cell changes during pregnancy in multiple sclerosis. Assay used: immunoSEQ multiplex PCR; TCRdb lists only in-frame clones, some missing. This table has tens of thousands of clones, approximately 92% appearing once. The sample here was peripheral blood, taken after pregnancy. All receptors derive from a female donor with multiple sclerosis, enrolled in a pregnancy study. The CDR3 runs from the conserved cysteine through the conserved F or W. D genes are given only for firm matches. The size of a clone is reported for some rows only, either as once, few or many, or as a class for expanded clones.

-,-,TRBJ1-2,TRBV12-5,CASGLPDPGYGYTF,TGTGCTAGTGGTTTGCCCGACCCGGGCTATGGCTACACCTTC
-,TRBD1,TRBJ1-2,TRBV5-1,CASSRDRDGYTF,TGCGCCAGCAGCCGAGACAGGGATGGCTACACCTTC
-,-,TRBJ1-1,TRBV5-1,CASSLPTENTEAFF,TGCGCCAGCAGCCTCCCGACAGAGAACACTGAAGCTTTCTTT
-,TRBD1,TRBJ1-1,TRBV5-4,CASSPKGQGRTEAFF,TGTGCCAGCAGCCCAAAGGGACAGGGTCGAACTGAAGCTTTCTTT
-,-,TRBJ1-1,TRBV10-3,CAISVEGDTEAFF,TGTGCCATCAGTGTAGAGGGGGACACTGAAGCTTTCTTT
-,TRBD2,TRBJ2-7,TRBV6-1,CASSEPGGASGYEQYF,TGTGCCAGCAGTGAACCAGGAGGGGCTAGCGGCTACGAGCAGTACTTC
-,-,TRBJ1-1,TRBV7-2,CASSRRGNTEAFF,TGTGCCAGCAGCAGAAGGGGGAACACTGAAGCTTTCTTT
-,-,TRBJ1-2,TRBV30,CAWSVGGDNYGYTF,TGTGCCTGGAGTGTGGGAGGGGACAACTATGGCTACACCTTC
-,TRBD1,TRBJ1-2,TRBV27,CASSLQGATGYTF,TGTGCCAGCAGTTTACAGGGGGCCACTGGCTACACCTTC
-,TRBD1,TRBJ2-7,TRBV2,CASSSTGGIPYEQYF,TGTGCCAGCTCTTCTACAGGGGGCATCCCCTACGAGCAGTACTTC
once,TRBD1,TRBJ2-7,TRBV19,CASSISRQGFYEQYF,TGTGCCAGTAGTATCTCCCGACAGGGATTCTACGAGCAGTACTTC
-,-,TRBJ1-5,TRBV7-9,CASSLSAAAQHF,TGTGCCAGCAGCTTATCGGCCGCGGCCCAGCATTTT
-,TRBD1,TRBJ2-7,TRBV7-6,CASSRDRAHEQYF,TGTGCCAGCAGCCGGGACAGGGCCCACGAGCAGTACTTC
few,-,TRBJ2-7,TRBV9,CASSVDVSSYEQYF,TGTGCCAGCAGCGTAGATGTTAGCTCCTACGAGCAGTACTTC